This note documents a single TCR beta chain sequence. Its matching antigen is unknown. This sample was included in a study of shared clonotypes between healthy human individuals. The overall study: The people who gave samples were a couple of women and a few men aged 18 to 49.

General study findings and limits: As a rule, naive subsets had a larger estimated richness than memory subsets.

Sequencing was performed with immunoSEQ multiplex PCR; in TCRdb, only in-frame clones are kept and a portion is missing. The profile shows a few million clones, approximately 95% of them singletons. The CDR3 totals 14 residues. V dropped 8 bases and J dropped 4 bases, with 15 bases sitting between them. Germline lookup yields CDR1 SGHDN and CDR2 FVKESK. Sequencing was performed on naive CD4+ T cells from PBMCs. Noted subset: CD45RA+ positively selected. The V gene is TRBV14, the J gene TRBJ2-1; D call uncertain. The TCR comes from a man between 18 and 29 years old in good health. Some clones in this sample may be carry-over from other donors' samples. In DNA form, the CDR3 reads TGTGCCAGCTCAGACGCAGGCCGATACAATGAGCAGTTCTTC. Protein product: CASSDAGRYNEQFF.